The entry that follows covers one T cell receptor (beta chain) sequence. Its target is not known. The protocol was immunoSEQ multiplex PCR, while the TCRdb copy is restricted to in-frame clones and leaves out a portion. The repertoire holds tens of thousands of clones, with less than 90% as singletons. The record originates from a study of OX40 agonist ivuxolimab in advanced cancers. V gave up 5 bases and J gave up 5 bases, with 18 bases separating them. In germline, CDR1 is MDHEN, CDR2 SYDVKM. The CDR3 covers 15 residues. Study-level findings and limits: Clonal expansion was seen in CD4+ and CD8+ blood T cells by week 6 at 0.1 to 3.0 mg/kg.

This TCR was recovered from an adult with an advanced solid tumor such as melanoma, head and neck, liver or kidney cancer. The chain joins TRBV28 to TRBJ2-5; D not certain. Sequenced material: CD4+ or CD8+ T cells sorted from blood, taken in a trial of the OX40 agonist ivuxolimab. CDR3 sequence reads: CASSPGDTERETQYF. CDR3 in DNA: TGTGCCAGCAGTCCCGGCGACACGGAGAGGGAGACCCAGTACTTC.